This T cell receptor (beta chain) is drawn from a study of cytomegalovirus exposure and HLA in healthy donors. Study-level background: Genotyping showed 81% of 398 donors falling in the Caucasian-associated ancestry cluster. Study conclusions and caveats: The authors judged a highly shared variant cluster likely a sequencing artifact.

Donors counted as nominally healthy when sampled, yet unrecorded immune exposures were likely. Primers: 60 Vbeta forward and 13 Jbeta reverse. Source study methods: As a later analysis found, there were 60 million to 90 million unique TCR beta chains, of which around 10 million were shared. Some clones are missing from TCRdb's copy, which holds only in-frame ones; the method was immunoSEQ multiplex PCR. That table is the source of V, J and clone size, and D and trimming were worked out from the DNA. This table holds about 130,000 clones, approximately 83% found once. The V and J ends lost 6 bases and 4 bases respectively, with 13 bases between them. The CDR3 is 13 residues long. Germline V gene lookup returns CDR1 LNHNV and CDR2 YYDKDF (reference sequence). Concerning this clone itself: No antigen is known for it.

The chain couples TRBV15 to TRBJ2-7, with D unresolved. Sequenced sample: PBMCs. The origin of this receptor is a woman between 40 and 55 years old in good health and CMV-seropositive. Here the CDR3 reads CATRGENSYEQYF. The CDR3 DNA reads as TGTGCCACCAGGGGCGAGAATAGTTACGAGCAGTACTTC.